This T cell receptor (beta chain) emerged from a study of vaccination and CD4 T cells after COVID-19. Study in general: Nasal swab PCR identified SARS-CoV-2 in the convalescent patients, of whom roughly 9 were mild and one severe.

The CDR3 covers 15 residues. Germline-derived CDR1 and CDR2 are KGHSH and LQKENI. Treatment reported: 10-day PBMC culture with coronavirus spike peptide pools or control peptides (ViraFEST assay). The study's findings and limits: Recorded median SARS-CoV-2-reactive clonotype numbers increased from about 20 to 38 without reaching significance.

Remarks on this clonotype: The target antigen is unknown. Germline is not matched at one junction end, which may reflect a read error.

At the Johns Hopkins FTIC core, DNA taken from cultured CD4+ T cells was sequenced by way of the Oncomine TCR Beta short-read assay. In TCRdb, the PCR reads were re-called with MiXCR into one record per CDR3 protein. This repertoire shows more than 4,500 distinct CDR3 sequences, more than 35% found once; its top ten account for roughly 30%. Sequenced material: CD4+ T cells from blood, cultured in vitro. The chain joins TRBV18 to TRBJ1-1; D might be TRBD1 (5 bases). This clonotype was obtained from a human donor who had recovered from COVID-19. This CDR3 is CASSPTTGALTKAFF. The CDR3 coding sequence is TGTGCCAGCTCACCCACCACTGGGGCCCTCACTAAAGCTTTCTTT.